The 14 T cell receptor beta chains below come from one sample, sequenced in a study of patients and donors after allogeneic stem cell transplantation. MiXCR, run by TCRdb on the RT-PCR reads, gives a single entry per CDR3 protein. Of about 230,000 distinct CDR3 sequences listed, 13% to 15% are singletons. The source material was blood, either unsorted or a sorted T cell fraction (not recorded which). The receptors stem from a human donor who was either an allogeneic HSCT recipient or a stem cell or donor lymphocyte infusion donor (not recorded which). It is not recorded whose cells these are; they may come from a transplant donor.

This clonotype has ten or more counts. The chain combines TRBV15 with TRBJ2-5, with D perhaps TRBD1 (5 bases). V gave up 5 bases and J gave up 1 base, with 8 bases separating them. Germline CDR1 and CDR2: LNHNV and YYDKDF (reference sequence). This CDR3 region has 13 residues. In DNA form, the CDR3 reads TGTGCCACCAGCCCAGGGATCCAAGAGACCCAGTACTTC. Protein sequence: CATSPGIQETQYF.

This rearrangement joins TRBV24-1 to TRBJ2-3, with D possibly TRBD1 on 5 matching bases. Trimming took 10 bases from V and 0 from J, leaving 16 bases between them. The germline gives CDR1 KGHDR, CDR2 SFDVKD. The CDR3 sequence is 15 residues long. CDR3 DNA sequence: TGTGCCACGGGGCGTGGCAGTTGGAGCACAGATACGCAGTATTTT. It translates to CATGRGSWSTDTQYF.

This clonotype appeared a single time. The chain has TRBV11-2 and TRBJ2-5; 7 bases align to TRBD1. Per the germline V gene, CDR1 is SGHAT and CDR2 is FQNNGV. The J segment lost 3 bases and the V segment lost 8 bases, leaving 9 bases of the junction unmatched. This CDR3 comprises 14 residues. CDR3 bases: TGTGCCAGCGCCCCATCGACAGGGAAAGAGACCCAGTACTTC. Amino acid sequence: CASAPSTGKETQYF.

This clonotype has ten or more counts. This chain links TRBV20-1 with TRBJ2-5; 7 bases match TRBD1. The CDR3 totals 12 residues. Per the germline V gene, CDR1 is DFQATT and CDR2 is SNEGSKA (reference sequence). The junction had 2 bases not matched to a gene; V was cut back by 2 bases and J by 5 bases. CDR3 amino acids: CSARKTGETQYF. CDR3 DNA: TGCAGTGCTAGAAAGACAGGGGAGACCCAGTACTTC.

J is TRBJ2-3 and V is TRBV6-1; the D is unclear. Germline values: CDR1 MNHNS, CDR2 SASEGT. V lost 5 bases to trimming and J lost 6 bases, with 18 bases between them. This CDR3 is built from 15 residues. CDR3 sequence reads: CASSPQNLGMDTQYF. DNA for the CDR3: TGTGCCAGCAGTCCACAAAATTTAGGGATGGATACGCAGTATTTT.

The chain uses TRBV11-2 and TRBJ1-1; the D gene is possibly TRBD1 (6 bases). Looked up from germline, CDR1 is SGHAT and CDR2 is FQNNGV. The CDR3 extends over 15 amino acids. The V end lost 6 bases, the J end lost 0 bases, and 14 bases lay between the germline ends. The chain's CDR3 is CASRPRGPLNTEAFF. CDR3 sequence (DNA): TGTGCCAGCAGACCCCGGGGGCCGCTGAACACTGAAGCTTTCTTT.

The chain combines TRBV5-1 with TRBJ2-7; TRBD2 matches at 12 bases. Per germline, CDR1 SGHRS and CDR2 YFSETQ. The J segment lost 1 base and the V segment lost 4 bases, leaving 3 bases of the junction unmatched. This CDR3 is built from 15 residues. CDR3 sequence (DNA): TGCGCCAGCAGCCCCGGACTAGCGGGGTCCTACGAGCAGTACTTC. It encodes CASSPGLAGSYEQYF.

This chain connects TRBV2 to TRBJ2-3; TRBD2 matches at 8 bases. Germline assignment: CDR1 SNHLY and CDR2 FYNNEI. V was clipped by 6 bases and J by 6 bases; unmatched bases: 11. The length of the CDR3 is 15 residues. CDR3 in amino acids: CASRMKRGPEDTQYF. As DNA, the CDR3 is TGTGCCAGCAGGATGAAGCGGGGGCCCGAGGATACGCAGTATTTT.

This rearrangement joins TRBV27 to TRBJ2-1, with 10 bases fitting TRBD1. Trimming cost V 7 bases and J 3 bases; bases outside gene matches: 6. The CDR3 runs to 15 residues. Germline CDR1 and CDR2: MNHEY and SMNVEV (reference sequence). CDR3 in amino acids: CASTKDRGDYNEQFF. The CDR3 nucleotides are TGTGCCAGCACCAAGGACAGGGGGGACTACAATGAGCAGTTCTTC.

V gene TRBV21-1 combines with J gene TRBJ2-3; the table's D call of TRBD1 was not tested on the DNA. TRBV21-1 is listed as a pseudogene. The CDR3 has 16 residues. CDR3 sequence: CASSPPGTSPTDTQYF. DNA of the CDR3: TGTGCCAGCAGCCCCCCCGGGACATCCCCCACAGATACGCAGTATTTT.

This clonotype was detected many times. This sequence joins TRBV12-3 or TRBV12-4 and TRBJ2-7, with D perhaps matching TRBD2 (5 bases). The CDR3 runs 13 residues. V lost 5 bases and J lost 6, with 14 bases in between. CDR3: CASSTPGFGEQYF. In nucleotides, the CDR3 is TGTGCCAGCAGTACCCCGGGGTTTGGCGAGCAGTACTTC.

This clonotype was seen only a few times. J is TRBJ2-4 and V is TRBV6-5, with 9 nucleotides matching TRBD1. Germline CDR1 reads MNHEY; CDR2 reads SVGAGI. After removal of 3 bases from V and 13 bases from J, the junction contained 13 bases not matched to a gene. This CDR3 region has 15 residues. The CDR3 region is CASSYGETSGQGQYF. CDR3 DNA sequence: TGTGCCAGCAGTTATGGGGAAACATCGGGACAGGGCCAGTACTTC.

This chain uses TRBV19 with TRBJ1-2; D possibly corresponds to TRBD1 (5 bases). The CDR3 is 13 residues long. Deletions cut 5 bases from V and 3 bases from J, with 10 bases between. Germline values: CDR1 LNHDA, CDR2 SQIVND (reference sequence). The CDR3: CASSPGPHYGYTF. Here the CDR3 DNA reads TGTGCCAGTAGTCCGGGACCACACTATGGCTACACCTTC. Looking up the rest from reference TRBV19 and TRBJ1-2 gives the full variable domain: DGGITQSPKYLFRKEGQNVTLSCEQNLNHDAMYWYRQDPGQGLRLIYYSQIVNDFQKGDIAEGYSVSREKKESFPLTVTSAQKNPTAFYLCASSPGPHYGYTFGSGTRLTVV.

This clonotype was seen only once. The gene calls are TRBV28 and TRBJ2-7; unclear D gene. Trimming left V 8 bases short and J 7 bases short, with 24 bases between. Germline V lookup: CDR1 MDHEN, CDR2 SYDVKM. This CDR3 has 15 amino acids. DNA for the CDR3: TGTGCCAGCGGGGAACAGCACACTCTAGTCGGGGAGCAGTACTTC. Translated, it gives CASGEQHTLVGEQYF.